This entry is about one TCR beta chain. The CDR3 spans 14 residues. Germline trimming cut 6 bases from V and 9 bases from J; bases unmatched to any gene: 11. Germline V gene data show CDR1 as MNHEY and CDR2 as SMNVEV (reference sequence). In the original processing: Nucleated cell counts were estimated from reference gene primer amplification. Using immunoSEQ multiplex PCR, the repertoire was profiled, and TCRdb retains in-frame clones only, with some absent. V and J calls and clone size come straight from that table; D and trimming were deduced from the DNA. The table shows some 150,000 clones, with approximately 81% occurring only once. This sample is drawn from a study of blood T cell repertoires in COVID-19. About the research overall: Specimens from acute and convalescent COVID-19 originated in the United States, Italy and Spain. PBMCs, B-cell-depleted T cells, or T cells were the source of the cDNA or gDNA that made up the material.

The gene calls are TRBV27 and TRBJ2-1; 7 bases fit TRBD1. This receptor was taken from a woman aged 60-70 years with active or convalescent COVID-19. Specimen: peripheral blood. The CDR3 bases are TGTGCCAGCAGATTCGGACAGGTCGTCGGTGAGCAGTTCTTC. This encodes CASRFGQVVGEQFF.